Below, 26 T cell receptor beta chains from the same sample are listed, as sequenced in a study of immune heterogeneity within non-small cell lung tumors (dated by TCRdb to about 2018). The TCR template was genomic DNA extracted from bulk tumor tissue, and around 0.55 ug of gDNA was amplified for each sample. During surgery, multiple biopsies were taken from each primary tumor and placed as far apart as possible within the tumor mass. The study cohort was described as untreated, and the patients were newly diagnosed NSCLC cases having curative surgery. This sample was sequenced with a HiSeq X Ten. The TCR beta CDR3 region was amplified with a multiplex PCR system whose first round ran for 9 to 11 cycles using 32 V-gene forward primers and 13 J-gene reverse primers. The public reads were quality trimmed at Q25 with fastp and then assembled into clones with MiXCR by TCRdb, keeping productive beta chains. CDR3 protein duplicates are merged, each entry listing the most common genes and DNA. This sample has approximately 9,600 distinct CDR3 sequences in its table, and approximately 25% of those were observed once. The ten biggest clones cover over 20% of the sample.

The sample was lung tumor tissue. The receptors shown here come from a woman between 50 and 59 years old with non-small cell lung cancer.

In its sample, this clonotype was seen a few times. Since no conserved phenylalanine or tryptophan closes the CDR3, a read error is the likely cause. This chain joins TRBV19 and TRBJ1-6; D unclear. The CDR3 length is 15 residues. Deletions cut 4 bases from V and 7 bases from J, with 14 bases between. Germline lookup yields CDR1 LNHDA and CDR2 SQIVND (reference sequence). For the CDR3, the DNA is TGTGCCAGTAGTAGCGGGCCGCCACTGAATTCACCCCTCCACCTT. This gives the protein CASSSGPPLNSPLHL.

A remark on this clonotype: A much larger clone differs by one base, so this may be a read error. The gene calls are TRBV27 and TRBJ2-1, with 13 bases aligning to TRBD2. The CDR3 is 14 residues long. Looked up from germline, CDR1 is MNHEY and CDR2 is SMNVEV (reference sequence). CDR3 residues: CDSVQTSGRNEQFF. The DNA of the CDR3 is TGTGACAGCGTTCAGACTAGCGGGAGGAATGAGCAGTTCTTC.

This chain connects TRBV7-3 to TRBJ2-2, with TRBD1 matching 7 bases. Germline values: CDR1 SGHTA, CDR2 FQGTGA. CDR3 length: 16 residues. With 10 bases clipped from V and 1 base from J, the junction kept 12 bases outside the gene matches. CDR3 sequence: CAISRSRDRNTGELFF. The CDR3 DNA is TGTGCCATCAGTCGGAGCCGGGACAGGAACACCGGGGAGCTGTTTTTT. The variable domain in full, completed from reference TRBV7-3 and TRBJ2-2, reads GAGVSQTPSNKVTEKGKYVELRCDPISGHTALYWYRQSLGQGPEFLIYFQGTGAADDSGLPNDRFFAVRPEGSVSTLKIQRTERGDSAVYLCAISRSRDRNTGELFFGEGSRLTVL.

For the CDR3, the DNA is TGTGCCAGCAGTGTGACAGGGGGTATGGGGTATACGCAGTATTTT. This gives the protein CASSVTGGMGYTQYF. This chain uses TRBV2 with TRBJ2-3; 9 nucleotides agree with TRBD1. Germline V gene sequence: CDR1 SNHLY, CDR2 FYNNEI. This CDR3 is 15 amino acids long. V trimming: 4 bases; J trimming: 7 bases; junction bases outside the gene matches: 9.

This clonotype has at least ten counts. CDR3 amino acids: CASSEANWGRAKNEQYF. CDR3 bases: TGTGCCAGCAGTGAAGCGAATTGGGGGAGGGCCAAGAACGAGCAGTACTTC. The V call is TRBV6-1, the J call TRBJ2-7, with 7 bases matching TRBD2. Germline V gene lookup returns CDR1 MNHNS and CDR2 SASEGT. CDR3 length: 17 residues. The junction had 13 bases not matched to a gene; V was cut back by 0 bases and J by 5 bases.

The J gene is TRBJ2-7, the V gene TRBV9, with TRBD1 matching 7 bases. Trimming removed 0 bases from V and 0 bases from J; junction bases left unmatched: 3. Germline V gene data show CDR1 as SGDLS and CDR2 as YYNGEE. The CDR3 has 15 amino acids. Here the CDR3 reads CASSVDRDSSYEQYF. CDR3 nucleotide sequence: TGTGCCAGCAGCGTAGATAGGGACAGCTCCTACGAGCAGTACTTC.

To note about this clonotype: Germline and junction disagree at one end, which may indicate a read error. The V call is TRBV4-1, the J call TRBJ1-2; 9 bases are a match to TRBD1. This CDR3 spans 11 amino acids. Per the germline V gene, CDR1 is MGHRA and CDR2 is YSYEKL. The CDR3 DNA follows: TGCGCCAGCAGCCAGGGACAGGGCTGCACCTTC. Translating gives CASSQGQGCTF.

This clonotype was seen a handful of times. This chain joins TRBV15 and TRBJ2-2; D is unresolved. The CDR3 has 13 residues. The V gene lost 2 bases and the J gene lost 4 bases, with 5 bases spanning the gap. CDR1 LNHNV and CDR2 YYDKDF come from the germline V gene (reference sequence). CDR3 residues: CATSRQPTGELFF. Written as DNA, the CDR3 is TGTGCCACCAGCAGACAACCCACCGGGGAGCTGTTTTTT.

This clonotype rates as medium-sized. The rearrangement joins TRBV24-1 to TRBJ1-1; D is unresolved. The germline gives CDR1 KGHDR, CDR2 SFDVKD. This CDR3 has 11 amino acids. With 8 bases removed from V and 1 base from J, the gap between germline ends came to 4 bases. CDR3 in amino acids: CATMENTEAFF. Written as DNA, the CDR3 is TGTGCCACCATGGAGAACACTGAAGCTTTCTTT.

V gene TRBV30 combines with J gene TRBJ1-1; tentatively, D is TRBD1 (5 bases). Germline-derived CDR1 and CDR2 are GTSNPN and SVGIG (reference sequence). V was pared by 0 bases and J by 0 bases, with 5 bases between. This CDR3 spans 13 amino acids. CDR3: CAWSVQVNTEAFF. CDR3 coding DNA: TGTGCCTGGAGTGTACAGGTGAACACTGAAGCTTTCTTT. Together with reference TRBV30 and TRBJ1-1, the CDR3 gives the full variable domain: SQTIHQWPATLVQPVGSPLSLECTVEGTSNPNLYWYRQAAGRGLQLLFYSVGIGQISSEVPQNLSASRPQDRQFILSSKKLLLSDSGFYLCAWSVQVNTEAFFGQGTRLTVV.

This clonotype was counted many times. The gene calls are TRBV2 and TRBJ2-2, with unresolved D. V shed 6 bases and J shed 0 bases, with 11 bases lying between them. The CDR3 runs 15 residues. Looked up from germline, CDR1 is SNHLY and CDR2 is FYNNEI. The CDR3 region is CASSKDGANTGELFF. CDR3 coding DNA: TGTGCCAGCAGCAAGGACGGCGCGAACACCGGGGAGCTGTTTTTT.

The V and J genes are TRBV20-1 and TRBJ2-5; the D gene is possibly TRBD2 (6 bases). The germline gives CDR1 DFQATT, CDR2 SNEGSKA (reference sequence). This CDR3 has 14 amino acids. The V end lost 5 bases, the J end lost 9 bases, and 22 bases lay between the germline ends. The DNA of the CDR3 is TGCAGTGCTTTGCGACTAGAGGGAGTCCGGGCCCAGTACTTC. Encoded protein: CSALRLEGVRAQYF.

This clonotype is classed as medium-sized. The genes are TRBV7-3 and TRBJ2-2; D is possibly TRBD1 (6 bases). The CDR3 extends over 15 amino acids. The germline gives CDR1 SGHTA, CDR2 FQGTGA. V was cut by 4 bases and J by 7 bases, with 16 bases left in between. CDR3 residues: CASSSTPRGSGELFF. DNA of the CDR3: TGTGCCAGCAGCTCTACACCCAGGGGCAGCGGGGAGCTGTTTTTT.

By sample share, this clonotype is medium-sized (0.01 to 0.1%). This sequence joins TRBV20-1 and TRBJ2-7; D is unresolved. The CDR3 runs 11 residues. The V end was cut by 0 bases, the J end by 4 bases, with 4 bases between. Germline CDR1 reads DFQATT; CDR2 reads SNEGSKA (reference sequence). The CDR3 sequence is CSAREVYEQYF. The DNA of the CDR3 is TGCAGTGCTAGAGAAGTTTACGAGCAGTACTTC.

This clonotype has a handful of counts. The V call is TRBV25-1, the J call TRBJ1-1; D not resolved. V shed 5 bases and J shed 1 base, with 8 bases lying between them. This CDR3 has 13 amino acids. CDR1 is MGHDK and CDR2 is SYGVNS in the germline V gene. CDR3 nucleotides: TGTGCCAGCAGTAGTCTTGGGAACACTGAAGCTTTCTTT. It specifies CASSSLGNTEAFF. Full variable domain (remainder filled in from reference TRBV25-1 and TRBJ1-1): EADIYQTPRYLVIGTGKKITLECSQTMGHDKMYWYQQDPGMELHLIHYSYGVNSTEKGDLSSESTVSRIRTEHFPLTLESARPSHTSQYLCASSSLGNTEAFFGQGTRLTVV.

Notes on this clonotype: A much larger clone lies one base from this, so it may be a read error. The genes are TRBV19 and TRBJ1-5; no clear D gene. V was cut by 3 bases and J by 5 bases, with 8 bases left in between. The length of the CDR3 is 13 residues. The germline gives CDR1 LNHDA, CDR2 SQIVND (reference sequence). Here the CDR3 DNA reads TGTGCCAGTAGTATTTATAGTTATCAGCCCCAGCATTTT. It encodes CASSIYSYQPQHF.

Concerning this clonotype itself: This clone may be a read error of a much larger clone one base away. The chain couples TRBV28 to TRBJ1-5, with D perhaps TRBD1 (5 bases). The CDR3 loop spans 14 amino acids. V was clipped by 7 bases and J by 7 bases, with 17 bases between them. The germline V gene encodes CDR1 MDHEN and CDR2 SYDVKM. In DNA, the CDR3 is TGTGCCAGCACCCGGTGGCGGGGGGTGCAGCCCCAGCATTTT. It is translated as CASTRWRGVQPQHF.

As regards this clonotype: The conserved closing phenylalanine or tryptophan is absent in this CDR3, likely reflecting a read error. The limits of the CDR3 on the DNA are not certain, so only TCRdb's listed CDR3 is given. This chain connects TRBV20-1 to TRBJ2-3; the table's D call, TRBD2, has no DNA check behind it. The germline gives CDR1 DFQATT, CDR2 SNEGSKA (reference sequence). The CDR3 length is 15 residues, termini included. The CDR3 sequence: CSATHGGRLEQYFGP.

Regarding this clonotype: Just one base apart from a much larger clone, this may be a read error. The chain recombines TRBV6-1 with TRBJ2-1; 9 positions agree with TRBD2. V shed 4 bases and J 7 bases; nucleotides not matched to a gene: 20. The CDR3 consists of 19 residues. Germline CDR1 MNHNS, CDR2 SASEGT. The CDR3 loop reads CASSGPERGSGLAWNEQFF. DNA for the CDR3: TGTGCCAGCAGTGGCCCTGAAAGGGGGTCGGGACTAGCATGGAATGAGCAGTTCTTC.

This clonotype was detected a few times. The CDR3 here is CASGGWGVDQPQHF. The CDR3 DNA is TGTGCCAGCGGGGGGTGGGGCGTTGATCAGCCCCAGCATTTT. The chain links TRBV6-1 to TRBJ1-5, with D possibly TRBD1 on 5 matching bases. This CDR3 is built from 14 residues. The V end lost 8 bases, the J end lost 5 bases, and 16 bases lay between the germline ends. Per germline, CDR1 MNHNS and CDR2 SASEGT.

This clonotype was counted ten times or more. This chain uses TRBV12-3 or TRBV12-4 with TRBJ2-1, with D possibly matching TRBD2 (6 bases). The V and J ends lost 3 bases and 2 bases respectively, with 8 bases between them. The CDR3 is made up of 14 amino acids. The CDR3 loop is CASSLGGTYNEQFF. CDR3 DNA: TGTGCCAGCAGTTTGGGGGGAACCTACAATGAGCAGTTCTTC.

Comment on this clonotype: This may come from a read error, since a much larger clone is one base off. The DNA of the CDR3 is TGTGCCAGCAGCTTAAGCGGGGACTCCTACAATGAGCATTTCTTC. Amino acids: CASSLSGDSYNEHFF. V usage is TRBV7-3 and J usage is TRBJ2-1; tentative D call: TRBD2 (6 bases). CDR1 and CDR2 from the germline V gene are SGHTA and FQGTGA. The CDR3 runs 15 residues. Supplemented by reference TRBV7-3 and TRBJ2-1, the full variable domain reads GAGVSQTPSNKVTEKGKYVELRCDPISGHTALYWYRQSLGQGPEFLIYFQGTGAADDSGLPNDRFFAVRPEGSVSTLKIQRTERGDSAVYLCASSLSGDSYNEHFFGPGTRLTVL.

By its share, this clonotype is medium-sized. The genes are TRBV27 and TRBJ2-7; D perhaps matches TRBD2 (6 bases). This CDR3 region has 14 residues. CDR1 and CDR2 (germline): MNHEY, SMNVEV (reference sequence). The V gene lost 4 bases and the J gene lost 3 bases, with 13 bases spanning the gap. The DNA for the CDR3 is TGTGCCAGCAGTTACCAGGGAGGTAGCTACGAGCAGTACTTC. This translates into CASSYQGGSYEQYF.

This clonotype was detected ten times or more. The chain links TRBV5-1 to TRBJ1-1; D is possibly TRBD1 (5 bases). Trimming removed 1 base from V and 11 bases from J, with 18 bases in between. The CDR3 loop spans 14 amino acids. Germline assignment: CDR1 SGHRS and CDR2 YFSETQ. CDR3 amino acids: CASSLSSQDKSAFF. Written as DNA, the CDR3 is TGCGCCAGCAGCTTGAGTTCACAGGACAAATCTGCTTTCTTT.

This clonotype was observed a few times. This may be a read error: a much more frequent sequence differs by one nucleotide. The V gene is TRBV20-1, the J gene TRBJ1-5; no reliable D call. CDR3 length: 13 amino acids. Germline lookup yields CDR1 DFQATT and CDR2 SNEGSKA (reference sequence). The CDR3 DNA is TGCAGTACTAGCTTTGTTAACAATCAGCCCCAGCATTTT. This translates into CSTSFVNNQPQHF.

The rearrangement links TRBV4-1 to TRBJ2-4; D tentatively fits TRBD1 or TRBD2 (5 bases each). This CDR3 spans 14 amino acids. V gave up 6 bases and J gave up 7 bases, with 16 bases separating them. CDR1 MGHRA and CDR2 YSYEKL come from the germline V gene. The CDR3: CASRLVGERNIQYF. As DNA, the CDR3 is TGCGCCAGCAGACTCGTGGGGGAGCGGAACATTCAGTACTTC.